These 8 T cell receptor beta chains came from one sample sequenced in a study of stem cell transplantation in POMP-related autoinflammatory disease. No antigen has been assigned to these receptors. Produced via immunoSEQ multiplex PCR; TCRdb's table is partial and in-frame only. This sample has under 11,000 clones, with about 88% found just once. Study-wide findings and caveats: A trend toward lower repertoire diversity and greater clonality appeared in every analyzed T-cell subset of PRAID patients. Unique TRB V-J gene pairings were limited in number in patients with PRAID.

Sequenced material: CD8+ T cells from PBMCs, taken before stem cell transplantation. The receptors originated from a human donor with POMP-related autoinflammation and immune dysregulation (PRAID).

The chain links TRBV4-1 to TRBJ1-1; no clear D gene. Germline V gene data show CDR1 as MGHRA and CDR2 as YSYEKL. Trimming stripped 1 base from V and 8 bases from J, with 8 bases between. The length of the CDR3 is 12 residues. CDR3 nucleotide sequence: TGCGCCAGCAGCCAAGGGGCAGGCGAAGCTTTCTTT. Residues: CASSQGAGEAFF.

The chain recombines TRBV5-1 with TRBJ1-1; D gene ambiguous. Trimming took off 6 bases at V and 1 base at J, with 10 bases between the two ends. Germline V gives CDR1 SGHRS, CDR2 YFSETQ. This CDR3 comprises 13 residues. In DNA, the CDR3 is TGCGCCAGCATAGATGGGTCGAACACTGAAGCTTTCTTT. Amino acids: CASIDGSNTEAFF.

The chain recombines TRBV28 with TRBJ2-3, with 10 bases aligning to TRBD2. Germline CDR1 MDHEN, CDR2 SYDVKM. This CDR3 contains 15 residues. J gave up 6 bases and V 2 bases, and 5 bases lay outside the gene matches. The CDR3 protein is CASSLGAGGLDTQYF. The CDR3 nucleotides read TGTGCCAGCAGTTTAGGAGCGGGAGGGTTGGATACGCAGTATTTT.

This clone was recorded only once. In nucleotides, the CDR3 is TGTGCCAGCAGCTCCCAAGCGGGGGGTAGCCAAGAGACCCAGTACTTC. As protein: CASSSQAGGSQETQYF. This chain links TRBV7-9 with TRBJ2-5, with 9 bases fitting TRBD2. Germline V CDR1 and CDR2: SEHNR, FQNEAQ (reference sequence). The CDR3 consists of 16 residues. With V trimmed by 4 bases and J by 1 base, 7 bases remained unmatched.

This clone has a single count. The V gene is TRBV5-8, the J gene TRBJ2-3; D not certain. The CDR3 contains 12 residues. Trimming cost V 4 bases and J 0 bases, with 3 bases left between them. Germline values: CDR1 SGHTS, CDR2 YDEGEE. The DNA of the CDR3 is TGTGCCAGCAGCCTTAGCACAGATACGCAGTATTTT. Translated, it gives CASSLSTDTQYF.

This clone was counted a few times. The CDR3 sequence is CASSLDRGSQYF. The CDR3 bases are TGTGCCAGCTCACTTGACAGGGGGTCCCAGTACTTC. This chain links TRBV5-4 with TRBJ2-7; TRBD1 aligns across 9 bases. The ends lost 7 bases at V and 10 bases at J; junction bases unmatched: 9. The CDR3 has 12 amino acids. Germline V lookup: CDR1 SGHNT, CDR2 YYREEE (reference sequence).

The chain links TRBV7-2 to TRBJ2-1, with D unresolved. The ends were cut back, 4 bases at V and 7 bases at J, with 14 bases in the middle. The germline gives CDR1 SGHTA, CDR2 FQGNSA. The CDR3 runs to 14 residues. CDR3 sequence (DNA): TGTGCCAGCAGCTCCCACGGGTCGGCAAATGAGCAGTTCTTC. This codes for CASSSHGSANEQFF.

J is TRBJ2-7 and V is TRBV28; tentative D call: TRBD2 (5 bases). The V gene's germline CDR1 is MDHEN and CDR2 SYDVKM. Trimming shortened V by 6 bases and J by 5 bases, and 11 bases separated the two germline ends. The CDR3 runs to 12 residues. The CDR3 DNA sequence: TGTGCCAGCAGCTGGTACGGGAACGAGCAGTACTTC. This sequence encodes CASSWYGNEQYF.